This TCR beta chain was found in a study of T cells in Graves' hyperthyroidism and ophthalmopathy. Study-wide points: Most thyroid clonotypes expanded above 0.001 were also detected in blood. The model foresaw ophthalmopathy a median roughly 6.5 months prior to onset.

From RNA transcripts, TCR beta CDR3 regions were amplified. The TCR CDR3 first-round RT-PCR relied on the HTBI primer set. TCRdb reprocessed the multiplex PCR reads via MiXCR and lists one record per CDR3 protein. The profile shows some 760,000 distinct CDR3 sequences, about 14% of them singletons. Germline V CDR1 and CDR2: MNHEY, SMNVEV (reference sequence). This CDR3 is built from 15 residues. Trimming removed 6 bases from V and 3 bases from J; junction bases left unmatched: 9. This clonotype was seen a few times. Its antigen is still unknown. This chain uses TRBV27 with TRBJ2-7; 9 bases are a match to TRBD1. The sequencing sample was made of blood. The TCR was taken from a woman younger than 35 with Graves' hyperthyroidism. CDR3 DNA: TGTGCCAGCAGGCCTCTCGGGACAGGGATCTACGAGCAGTACTTC. Encoded protein: CASRPLGTGIYEQYF.